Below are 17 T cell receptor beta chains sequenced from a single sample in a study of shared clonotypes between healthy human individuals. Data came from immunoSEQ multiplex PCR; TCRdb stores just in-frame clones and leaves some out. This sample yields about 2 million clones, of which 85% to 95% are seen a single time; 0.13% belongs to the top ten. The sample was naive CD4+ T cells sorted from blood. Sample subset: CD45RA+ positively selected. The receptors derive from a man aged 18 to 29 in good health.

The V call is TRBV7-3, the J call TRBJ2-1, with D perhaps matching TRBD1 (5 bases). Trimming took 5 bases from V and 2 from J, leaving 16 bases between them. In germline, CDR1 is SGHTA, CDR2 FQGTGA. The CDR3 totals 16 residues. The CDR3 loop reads CASSAYGDSAYNEQFF. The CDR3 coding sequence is TGTGCCAGCAGCGCCTATGGCGACAGCGCCTACAATGAGCAGTTCTTC.

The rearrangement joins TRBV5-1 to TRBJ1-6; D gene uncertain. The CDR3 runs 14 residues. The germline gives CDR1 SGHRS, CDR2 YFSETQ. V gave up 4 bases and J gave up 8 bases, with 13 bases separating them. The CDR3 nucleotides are TGCGCCAGCAGCGTGGGAGACTTGGATTCACCCCTCCACTTT. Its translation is CASSVGDLDSPLHF.

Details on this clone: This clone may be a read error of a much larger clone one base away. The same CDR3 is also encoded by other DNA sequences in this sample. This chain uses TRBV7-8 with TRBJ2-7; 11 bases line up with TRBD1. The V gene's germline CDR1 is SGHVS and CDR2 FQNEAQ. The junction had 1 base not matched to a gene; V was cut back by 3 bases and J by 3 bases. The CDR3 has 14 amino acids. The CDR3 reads CASSFGTGGYEQYF. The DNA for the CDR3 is TGTGCCAGCAGCTTCGGGACAGGGGGCTACGAGCAGTACTTC.

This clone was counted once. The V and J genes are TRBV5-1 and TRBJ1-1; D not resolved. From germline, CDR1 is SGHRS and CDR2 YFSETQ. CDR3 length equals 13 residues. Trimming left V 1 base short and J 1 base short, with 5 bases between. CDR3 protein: CASSLRSNTEAFF. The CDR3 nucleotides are TGCGCCAGCAGCTTGCGGTCGAACACTGAAGCTTTCTTT.

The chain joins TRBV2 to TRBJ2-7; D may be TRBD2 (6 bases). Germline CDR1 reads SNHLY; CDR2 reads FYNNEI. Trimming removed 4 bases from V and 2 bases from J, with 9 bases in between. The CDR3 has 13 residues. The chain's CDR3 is CASSVEGTYEQYF. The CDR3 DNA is TGTGCCAGCAGTGTGGAGGGGACCTACGAGCAGTACTTC. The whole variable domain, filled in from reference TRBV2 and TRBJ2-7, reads EPEVTQTPSHQVTQMGQEVILRCVPISNHLYFYWYRQILGQKVEFLVSFYNNEISEKSEIFDDQFSVERPDGSNFTLKIRSTKLEDSAMYFCASSVEGTYEQYFGPGTRLTVT.

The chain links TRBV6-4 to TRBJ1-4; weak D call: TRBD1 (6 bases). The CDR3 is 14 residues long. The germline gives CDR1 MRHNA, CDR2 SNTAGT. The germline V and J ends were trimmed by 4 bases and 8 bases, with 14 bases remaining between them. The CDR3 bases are TGTGCCAGCAGTGCTCACAGGGTTGGGGAAAAACTGTTTTTT. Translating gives CASSAHRVGEKLFF.

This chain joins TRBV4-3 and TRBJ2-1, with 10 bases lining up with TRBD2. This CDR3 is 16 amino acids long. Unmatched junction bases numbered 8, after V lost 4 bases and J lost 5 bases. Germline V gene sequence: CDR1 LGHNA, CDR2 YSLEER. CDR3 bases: TGCGCCAGCAGCCCCTTGGGGAGCGGGAGGGACAATGAGCAGTTCTTC. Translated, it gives CASSPLGSGRDNEQFF.

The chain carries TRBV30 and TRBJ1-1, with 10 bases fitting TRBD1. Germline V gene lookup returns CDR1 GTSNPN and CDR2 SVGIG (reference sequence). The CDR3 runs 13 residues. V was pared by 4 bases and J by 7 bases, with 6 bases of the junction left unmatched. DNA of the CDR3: TGTGCCTGGAAAGACAGGGGGCGAGGTGAAGCTTTCTTT. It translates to CAWKDRGRGEAFF.

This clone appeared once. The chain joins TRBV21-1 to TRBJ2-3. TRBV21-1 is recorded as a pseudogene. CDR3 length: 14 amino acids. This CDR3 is CASSAGSEADTQYF. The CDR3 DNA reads TGTGCCAGCAGCGCTGGGTCAGAAGCAGATACGCAGTATTTT.

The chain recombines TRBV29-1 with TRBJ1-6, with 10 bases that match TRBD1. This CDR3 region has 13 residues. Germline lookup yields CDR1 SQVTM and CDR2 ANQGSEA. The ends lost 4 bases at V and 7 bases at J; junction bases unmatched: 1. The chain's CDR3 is CSVGGQGNSPLHF. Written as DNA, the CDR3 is TGCAGCGTTGGGGGACAGGGGAATTCACCCCTCCACTTT.

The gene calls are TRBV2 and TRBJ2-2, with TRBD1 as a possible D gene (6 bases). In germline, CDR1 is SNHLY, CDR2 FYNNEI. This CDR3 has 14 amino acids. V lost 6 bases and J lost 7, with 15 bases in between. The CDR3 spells CASSNTGLGGELFF. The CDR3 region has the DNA TGTGCCAGCAGCAACACAGGGTTGGGCGGGGAGCTGTTTTTT.

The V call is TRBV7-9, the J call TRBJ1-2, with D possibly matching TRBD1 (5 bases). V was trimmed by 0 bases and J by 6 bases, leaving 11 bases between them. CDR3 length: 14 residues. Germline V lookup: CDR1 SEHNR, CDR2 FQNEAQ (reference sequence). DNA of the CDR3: TGTGCCAGCAGCTTAGCTCTGAGGGACCATGGCTACACCTTC. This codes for CASSLALRDHGYTF.

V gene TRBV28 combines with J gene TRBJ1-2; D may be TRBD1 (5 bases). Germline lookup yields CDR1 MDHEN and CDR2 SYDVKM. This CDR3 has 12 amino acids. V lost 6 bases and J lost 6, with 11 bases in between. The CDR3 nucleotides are TGTGCCAGCAGCGGGACTCCTGATGGCTACACCTTC. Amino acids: CASSGTPDGYTF.

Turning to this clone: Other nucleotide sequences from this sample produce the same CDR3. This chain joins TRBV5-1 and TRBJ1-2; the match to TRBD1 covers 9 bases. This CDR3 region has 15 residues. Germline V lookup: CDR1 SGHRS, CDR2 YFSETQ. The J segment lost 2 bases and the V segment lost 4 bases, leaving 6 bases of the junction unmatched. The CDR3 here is CASSPGQGVNYGYTF. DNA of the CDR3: TGCGCCAGCAGCCCGGGACAGGGAGTCAACTATGGCTACACCTTC.

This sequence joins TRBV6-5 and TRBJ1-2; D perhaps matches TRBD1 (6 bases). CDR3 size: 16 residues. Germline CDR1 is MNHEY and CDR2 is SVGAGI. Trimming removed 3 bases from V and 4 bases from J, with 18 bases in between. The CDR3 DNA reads TGTGCCAGCAGTTATCGGGTTCAGGGGTCTAGCTATGGCTACACCTTC. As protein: CASSYRVQGSSYGYTF.

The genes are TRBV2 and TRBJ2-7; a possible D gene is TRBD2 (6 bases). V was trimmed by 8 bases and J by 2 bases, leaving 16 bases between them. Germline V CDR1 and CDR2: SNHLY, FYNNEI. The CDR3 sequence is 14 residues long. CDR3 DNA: TGTGCCAGCGCTGGCGGGCGGGGCCCCTACGAGCAGTACTTC. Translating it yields CASAGGRGPYEQYF.

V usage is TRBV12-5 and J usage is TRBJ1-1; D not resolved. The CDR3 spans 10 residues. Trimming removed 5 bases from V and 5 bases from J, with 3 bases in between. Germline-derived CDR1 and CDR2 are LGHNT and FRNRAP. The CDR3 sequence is CASGGTEAFF. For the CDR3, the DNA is TGTGCTAGTGGTGGTACTGAAGCTTTCTTT.